This T cell receptor beta chain was identified during a study of cytomegalovirus exposure and HLA in healthy donors. The PCR employed 60 Vbeta primers together with 13 Jbeta primers. Sequencing was performed with immunoSEQ multiplex PCR; in TCRdb, only in-frame clones are kept and a portion is missing. The data contain about 55,000 clones, about 67% of them singletons. Study-wide results and caveats: Researchers reported in a later analysis that a missense DCLRE1C variant was tied to TCR beta V- and J-gene trimming.

This clone was recorded once. Its antigen is undetermined. J lost 2 bases, V lost 7 bases, and 7 bases had no gene match. The CDR3 runs 15 residues. Germline CDR1 and CDR2: SNHLY and FYNNEI. The receptor comes from a man aged 40-49 years in good health and CMV-seropositive. The sample consisted of PBMCs. This chain joins TRBV2 and TRBJ1-3, with 8 bases matching TRBD1. This chain's CDR3 is CASTTQGATGNTIYF. The CDR3 DNA sequence: TGTGCCAGCACTACTCAGGGGGCCACTGGAAACACCATATATTTT.